Below are 32 T cell receptor beta chains sequenced from a single sample in a study of blood T cell repertoires in COVID-19 (dated by TCRdb to 2018 to 2021). Library method: the immunoSEQ multiplex PCR assay. Sourced from immuneACCESS, this table was stored by TCRdb with only in-frame sequences that have V and J called. A share of the clones is absent; for the studies checked, an unresolved V gene accounts for under half, and the remainder has no known explanation. In all, the sample holds around 100,000 clones, and more than 75% of those were seen once. The ten largest clones add up to under 9.5% of the sample. The sequencing sample was made of peripheral blood. These receptors all come from a woman aged 40-49 years with acute or convalescent COVID-19.

This clone has only a few counts. The chain uses TRBV7-2 and TRBJ1-1, with a weak D call TRBD1 (5 bases). With 4 bases removed from V and 4 bases from J, the gap between germline ends came to 13 bases. This CDR3 region has 14 residues. Germline values: CDR1 SGHTA, CDR2 FQGNSA. The DNA for the CDR3 is TGTGCCAGCAGCTCACAGTGGGGGGGCACTGAAGCTTTCTTT. It encodes CASSSQWGGTEAFF.

The CDR3 loop reads CASGLNGGTEEAFF. As DNA, the CDR3 is TGTGCTAGTGGTTTGAACGGCGGGACCGAAGAAGCTTTCTTT. This sequence joins TRBV12-5 and TRBJ1-1; perhaps TRBD1 as D (5 bases). Trimming shortened V by 2 bases and J by 8 bases, and 15 bases separated the two germline ends. Germline values: CDR1 LGHNT, CDR2 FRNRAP. This CDR3 spans 14 amino acids.

The chain has TRBV7-9 and TRBJ1-6; D ambiguous. Trimming removed 5 bases from V and 4 bases from J, with 12 bases in between. CDR3 length equals 15 residues. Germline V gene data show CDR1 as SEHNR and CDR2 as FQNEAQ (reference sequence). The CDR3, as DNA: TGTGCCAGCAGCCCGTCGGGAAATTATAATTCACCCCTCCACTTT. Its protein product is CASSPSGNYNSPLHF.

This clone was seen a few times. V and J are TRBV7-3 and TRBJ1-1; no firm D call. Germline V gene lookup returns CDR1 SGHTA and CDR2 FQGTGA. CDR3 length: 13 amino acids. The V gene lost 5 bases and the J gene lost 1 base, with 8 bases spanning the gap. The CDR3 bases are TGTGCCAGCAGCGCTACGAGGAACACTGAAGCTTTCTTT. Its protein product is CASSATRNTEAFF. The full variable domain, with the rest looked up from reference TRBV7-3 and TRBJ1-1, is GAGVSQTPSNKVTEKGKYVELRCDPISGHTALYWYRQSLGQGPEFLIYFQGTGAADDSGLPNDRFFAVRPEGSVSTLKIQRTERGDSAVYLCASSATRNTEAFFGQGTRLTVV.

The V call is TRBV9, the J call TRBJ1-3, with D perhaps matching TRBD1 (5 bases). Germline lookup yields CDR1 SGDLS and CDR2 YYNGEE. V lost 4 bases and J lost 4, with 12 bases in between. CDR3 size: 14 residues. The CDR3 DNA is TGTGCCAGCAGCCGAACCTCAGGGGGAAACACCATATATTTT. As protein: CASSRTSGGNTIYF.

J is TRBJ2-3 and V is TRBV9; D remains unclear. Between the trimmed V and J ends, which lost 0 bases and 1 base, there was a span of 9 bases. CDR3 size: 15 residues. Germline V CDR1 and CDR2: SGDLS, YYNGEE. CDR3 DNA: TGTGCCAGCAGCGTAGCGGCGGTGGGCACAGATACGCAGTATTTT. Encoded protein: CASSVAAVGTDTQYF.

In its sample, this clone was seen a few times. V usage is TRBV2 and J usage is TRBJ2-5, with D unclear. The germline V gene encodes CDR1 SNHLY and CDR2 FYNNEI. The V and J ends lost 8 bases and 4 bases respectively, with 11 bases between them. The CDR3 contains 12 residues. The CDR3 here is CASGRYGETQYF. CDR3 coding DNA: TGTGCCAGCGGTCGGTATGGAGAGACCCAGTACTTC.

The CDR3 coding sequence is TGCAGTGCTAGTGAACAAGGCAATCAGCCCCAGCATTTT. Translating gives CSASEQGNQPQHF. The V gene is TRBV20-1, the J gene TRBJ1-5; D gene unclear. V was trimmed by 3 bases and J by 2 bases, leaving 8 bases between them. The CDR3 has 13 residues. Per the germline V gene, CDR1 is DFQATT and CDR2 is SNEGSKA (reference sequence).

This sequence joins TRBV7-8 and TRBJ2-1; TRBD1 matches at 9 bases. Germline V gives CDR1 SGHVS, CDR2 FQNEAQ. J was trimmed by 8 bases and V by 1 base; bases with no gene match: 9. This CDR3 comprises 16 residues. The CDR3 bases are TGTGCCAGCAGCTTAGTCGGTTCGGGACAGGGTTATGAGCAGTTCTTC. This sequence encodes CASSLVGSGQGYEQFF.

The chain is built from TRBV19 and TRBJ2-3, with 11 bases aligning to TRBD2. The CDR3 runs to 13 residues. Germline lookup yields CDR1 LNHDA and CDR2 SQIVND (reference sequence). DNA for the CDR3: TGTGCGGCGGCCGGGACTAGCGGAGATACGCAGTATTTT. Translation gives CAAAGTSGDTQYF.

This clone was counted only a few times. The chain uses TRBV3-1 (or the pseudogene TRBV3-2) and TRBJ2-7; D is perhaps TRBD2 (5 bases). This CDR3 spans 13 amino acids. V was trimmed by 4 bases and J by 4 bases, leaving 11 bases between them. The germline gives CDR1 LGHDT, CDR2 YNNKEL (reference sequence). As DNA, the CDR3 is TGTGCCAGCAGCCTCACAGCGGATTACGAGCAGTACTTC. This sequence encodes CASSLTADYEQYF.

J is TRBJ1-2 and V is TRBV18; D not resolved. Deletions cut 2 bases from V and 4 bases from J, with 17 bases between. The CDR3 is made up of 16 amino acids. Germline V gene lookup returns CDR1 KGHSH and CDR2 LQKENI. The CDR3 region is CASSPVSANPLYGYTF. CDR3 DNA: TGTGCCAGCTCACCAGTATCCGCTAACCCTCTCTATGGCTACACCTTC.

The chain couples TRBV19 to TRBJ2-2, with a possible D match to TRBD1 (6 bases). CDR1 and CDR2 from the germline V gene are LNHDA and SQIVND (reference sequence). V lost 1 base to trimming and J lost 0 bases, with 12 bases between them. CDR3 length: 17 amino acids. The CDR3 reads CASSIGTGWPNTGELFF. For the CDR3, the DNA is TGTGCCAGTAGTATAGGTACAGGGTGGCCGAACACCGGGGAGCTGTTTTTT.

This chain connects TRBV3-1 (or the pseudogene TRBV3-2) to TRBJ1-2, with D possibly matching TRBD1 (6 bases). V lost 0 bases and J 0 bases, leaving 8 bases between the germline ends. This CDR3 spans 15 amino acids. Germline assignment: CDR1 LGHDT and CDR2 YNNKEL (reference sequence). CDR3 loop: CASSQDTGPNYGYTF. Here the CDR3 DNA reads TGTGCCAGCAGCCAAGACACAGGGCCTAACTATGGCTACACCTTC.

This clone was seen once. This chain connects TRBV27 to TRBJ1-1, with D possibly being TRBD1 (5 bases). CDR3 length equals 14 residues. Germline-derived CDR1 and CDR2 are MNHEY and SMNVEV (reference sequence). The V end lost 3 bases, the J end lost 3 bases, and 11 bases lay between the germline ends. This chain's CDR3 is CASSFRGRDTEAFF. The DNA for the CDR3 is TGTGCCAGCAGTTTCCGGGGGAGAGACACTGAAGCTTTCTTT.

This clone was detected only once. The CDR3 nucleotides read TGTGCCAGCAAAGACCCGGGCAGGGGCCACGAGCAGTACTTC. Translation gives CASKDPGRGHEQYF. V is TRBV6-5 and J is TRBJ2-7; D may be TRBD1 (6 bases). CDR1 is MNHEY, CDR2 SVGAGI, per germline. V lost 7 bases, J lost 5 bases, and 18 bases lay in between. This CDR3 spans 14 amino acids.

A note on this clone: The sample contains more than one DNA sequence encoding this CDR3. V and J are TRBV4-2 and TRBJ2-2, with 9 bases matching TRBD1. In germline, CDR1 is LGHNA, CDR2 YNFKEQ. This CDR3 has 19 residues. The V gene end was trimmed by 5 bases and the J gene end by 0 bases; junction bases not matched to a gene: 13. The chain's CDR3 is CASSVADRGLYTNTGELFF. CDR3 DNA sequence: TGTGCCAGCAGCGTTGCGGACAGGGGACTCTATACGAACACCGGGGAGCTGTTTTTT.

V and J are TRBV12-3 or TRBV12-4 and TRBJ2-7; D perhaps matches TRBD1 (5 bases). The CDR3 loop spans 13 amino acids. V lost 3 bases and J lost 0, with 6 bases in between. The CDR3 protein is CASSFRGSYEQYF. The CDR3 DNA reads TGTGCCAGCAGTTTTAGGGGCTCCTACGAGCAGTACTTC.

The chain combines TRBV6-2 or TRBV6-3 with TRBJ1-2; maybe TRBD1 (5 bases). The V gene's germline CDR1 is MNHEY and CDR2 SVGEGT. The CDR3 contains 14 residues. Trimming left V 4 bases short and J 8 bases short, with 17 bases between. The CDR3 DNA reads as TGTGCCAGCAGTTTATTGCAGGGAGGAGGCGGCTACACCTTC. Translation gives CASSLLQGGGGYTF.

This chain joins TRBV30 and TRBJ1-3; 7 bases are a match to TRBD1. Looked up from germline, CDR1 is GTSNPN and CDR2 is SVGIG (reference sequence). V shed 0 bases and J 0 bases; nucleotides not matched to a gene: 8. The CDR3 runs 17 residues. The CDR3 loop reads CAWSVGGGGSSGNTIYF. CDR3 DNA: TGTGCCTGGAGTGTAGGGGGCGGCGGCAGCTCTGGAAACACCATATATTTT.

V is TRBV5-1 and J is TRBJ1-1, with 9 nucleotides matching TRBD1. From germline, CDR1 is SGHRS and CDR2 YFSETQ. The CDR3 runs to 15 residues. Losses at the gene ends were 0 bases for V and 6 bases for J; bases not matched to a gene: 6. DNA of the CDR3: TGCGCCAGCAGCTTGGTTCGGACAGGGGACGCTGAAGCTTTCTTT. The encoded protein is CASSLVRTGDAEAFF.

This clone showed up just a few times. The chain is built from TRBV29-1 and TRBJ2-3; TRBD1 agrees at 8 bases. V was pared by 7 bases and J by 7 bases, with 13 bases of the junction left unmatched. The germline gives CDR1 SQVTM, CDR2 ANQGSEA. CDR3 size: 14 residues. CDR3 nucleotide sequence: TGCAGCGCCAACGGGCCAGGGGGCTCGTATACGCAGTATTTT. It yields the protein CSANGPGGSYTQYF.

The chain recombines TRBV19 with TRBJ1-5; D unclear. The CDR3 is 15 residues long. CDR1 and CDR2 from the germline V gene are LNHDA and SQIVND (reference sequence). Deletions cut 8 bases from V and 2 bases from J, with 16 bases between. This CDR3 reads CASRLGSGGNQPQHF. The CDR3 region has the DNA TGTGCCAGTCGGTTAGGGTCCGGGGGCAATCAGCCCCAGCATTTT. The whole variable domain, remainder taken from reference TRBV19 and TRBJ1-5, is DGGITQSPKYLFRKEGQNVTLSCEQNLNHDAMYWYRQDPGQGLRLIYYSQIVNDFQKGDIAEGYSVSREKKESFPLTVTSAQKNPTAFYLCASRLGSGGNQPQHFGDGTRLSIL.

Only one count was recorded for this clone. The chain recombines TRBV10-2 with TRBJ2-7, with 9 bases identical to TRBD1. Unmatched junction bases numbered 9, after V lost 11 bases and J lost 4 bases. The CDR3 runs 13 residues. From germline, CDR1 is WSHSY and CDR2 SAAADI. The CDR3 region is CAGYPGQGYEQYF. The CDR3 DNA follows: TGCGCCGGCTACCCGGGACAGGGTTACGAGCAGTACTTC.

The gene calls are TRBV6-6 and TRBJ1-5; 8 nucleotides line up with TRBD1. After removal of 5 bases from V and 3 bases from J, the junction contained 9 bases not matched to a gene. The CDR3 contains 16 residues. Germline V lookup: CDR1 MNHNY, CDR2 SVGAGI (reference sequence). CDR3 in DNA: TGTGCCAGCAGTGGTCGGACAGGGCAGGACAATCAGCCCCAGCATTTT. Protein product: CASSGRTGQDNQPQHF.

The chain joins TRBV6-5 to TRBJ2-1; 8 bases match TRBD2. J lost 4 bases, V lost 8 bases, and 7 bases had no gene match. Germline V gene lookup returns CDR1 MNHEY and CDR2 SVGAGI. The CDR3 has 14 residues. Here the CDR3 reads CASCRAGGYNEQFF. The DNA for the CDR3 is TGTGCCAGCTGCCGGGCGGGGGGATACAATGAGCAGTTCTTC.

The rearrangement links TRBV6-5 to TRBJ2-1, with TRBD2 matching over 12 bases. Losses at the gene ends were 7 bases for V and 8 bases for J; bases not matched to a gene: 6. The CDR3 runs to 14 residues. Per germline, CDR1 MNHEY and CDR2 SVGAGI. CDR3 in amino acids: CASNLAGGLYEQFF. In DNA form, the CDR3 reads TGTGCCAGCAATCTAGCGGGGGGGCTCTATGAGCAGTTCTTC.

This rearrangement joins TRBV19 to TRBJ2-1; the match to TRBD2 covers 9 bases. This CDR3 is built from 16 residues. The V gene's germline CDR1 is LNHDA and CDR2 SQIVND (reference sequence). The V segment lost 8 bases and the J segment 4 bases; nucleotides outside the gene matches: 12. CDR3 protein: CASSDQTSGRYNEQFF. The CDR3 coding sequence is TGTGCCAGTTCCGATCAGACTAGCGGAAGATACAATGAGCAGTTCTTC. Variable domain in full (rest from reference TRBV19 and TRBJ2-1): DGGITQSPKYLFRKEGQNVTLSCEQNLNHDAMYWYRQDPGQGLRLIYYSQIVNDFQKGDIAEGYSVSREKKESFPLTVTSAQKNPTAFYLCASSDQTSGRYNEQFFGPGTRLTVL.

The V call is TRBV5-6, the J call TRBJ1-1; 7 positions match TRBD1. The V and J ends lost 6 bases and 3 bases, in that order; junction bases with no gene match: 8. This CDR3 region has 14 residues. CDR1 is SGHDT and CDR2 is YYEEEE in the germline V gene. As DNA, the CDR3 is TGTGCCAGCACCAGGGGGGACCTTGACACTGAAGCTTTCTTT. Its protein product is CASTRGDLDTEAFF.

As to this clone: A much larger clone differs from this one at a single base, so this may be a read error. The V and J genes are TRBV11-2 and TRBJ2-7, with no clear D. Germline CDR1 reads SGHAT; CDR2 reads FQNNGV. The CDR3 runs to 10 residues. V gave up 5 bases and J gave up 3 bases, with 2 bases separating them. The CDR3 DNA reads as TGTGCCAGCAGCCACTACGAGCAGTACTTC. Amino acids: CASSHYEQYF.

The V and J genes are TRBV27 and TRBJ2-3; the match to TRBD1 covers 10 bases. CDR1 MNHEY and CDR2 SMNVEV come from the germline V gene (reference sequence). V was pared by 6 bases and J by 5 bases, with 5 bases of the junction left unmatched. The CDR3 has 14 amino acids. CDR3 DNA: TGTGCCAGCAGCTACCGGGACAGGGGAGATACGCAGTATTTT. Protein: CASSYRDRGDTQYF.

V and J are TRBV5-3 and TRBJ1-6, with 8 bases lining up with TRBD1. TRBV5-3 is an ORF, and what it does is uncertain. The CDR3 is 16 amino acids. The junction had 5 bases not matched to a gene; V was cut back by 3 bases and J by 3 bases. CDR3 DNA: TGTGCCAGAAGCTGGGGGACAGGCGACTATAATTCACCCCTCCACTTT. This codes for CARSWGTGDYNSPLHF.